One and the same sample provided the 28 T cell receptor beta chains below, sequenced in a study of blood T cell repertoires in COVID-19 (TCRdb year 2020). Library generation was performed with the immunoSEQ multiplex PCR assay. As stored in TCRdb, this immuneACCESS dataset retains in-frame rearrangements with V and J assigned. A fraction of the clones does not appear; measured against another copy, unresolved V genes explain less than half of the discrepancy, and the remainder lacks a known reason. The sample data list 150,000 to 200,000 clones, and more than 90% of these were observed just once. Roughly a sixth of the sample rests with the top ten. Material: peripheral blood. These receptor sequences come from a man between 60 and 70 years old with active or convalescent COVID-19.

The V call is TRBV2, the J call TRBJ2-2, with D perhaps TRBD2 (6 bases). CDR3 size: 14 residues. V lost 6 bases and J lost 6, with 14 bases in between. Germline V CDR1 and CDR2: SNHLY, FYNNEI. The CDR3, as DNA: TGTGCCAGCAGCGGGACTTCACGTGCCGGGGAGCTGTTTTTT. It translates to CASSGTSRAGELFF.

The chain has TRBV19 and TRBJ1-5; no clear D. Trimming took 5 bases from V and 2 from J, leaving 16 bases between them. The CDR3 length is 16 residues. The V gene's germline CDR1 is LNHDA and CDR2 SQIVND (reference sequence). CDR3 sequence: CASSSTRYVGNQPQHF. In DNA form, the CDR3 reads TGTGCCAGTAGTTCTACCCGGTACGTAGGCAATCAGCCCCAGCATTTT.

The gene calls are TRBV5-5 and TRBJ2-3, with TRBD2 matching 10 bases. V was clipped by 4 bases and J by 3 bases; unmatched bases: 5. CDR3 length: 15 amino acids. Per germline, CDR1 SGHKS and CDR2 YYEKEE (reference sequence). Here the CDR3 reads CASSPQTSGTDTQYF. The DNA of the CDR3 is TGTGCCAGCAGCCCCCAGACTAGCGGGACAGATACGCAGTATTTT.

A few counts support this clone. The V call is TRBV7-9, the J call TRBJ1-2, with D tentatively TRBD1 (6 bases). The CDR3 contains 14 residues. Trimming removed 2 bases from V and 7 bases from J, with 14 bases in between. The V gene's germline CDR1 is SEHNR and CDR2 FQNEAQ (reference sequence). CDR3 residues: CASSLSGTIGGYTF. CDR3 in DNA: TGTGCCAGCAGCTTATCGGGGACAATCGGTGGCTACACCTTC.

The count of this clone is one. The chain carries TRBV27 and TRBJ2-1, with 8 bases that match TRBD1. Germline lookup yields CDR1 MNHEY and CDR2 SMNVEV (reference sequence). The CDR3 length is 14 residues. V was clipped by 5 bases and J by 8 bases; unmatched bases: 8. The CDR3 sequence is CASSPSRQGYEQFF. CDR3 sequence (DNA): TGTGCCAGCAGTCCCTCCAGACAGGGGTATGAGCAGTTCTTC.

The chain employs TRBV18 and TRBJ1-1, with D uncertain. CDR1 KGHSH and CDR2 LQKENI come from the germline V gene. CDR3 length: 18 amino acids. V dropped 4 bases and J dropped 0 bases, with 21 bases sitting between them. The CDR3 region has the DNA TGTGCCAGCTCACGAACGGAAACAGCCAAAACAATGAACACTGAAGCTTTCTTT. This codes for CASSRTETAKTMNTEAFF.

The V and J genes are TRBV27 and TRBJ1-2; 8 nucleotides align to TRBD1. The CDR3 totals 18 residues. V lost 3 bases, J lost 8 bases, and 20 bases stayed unmatched. Germline CDR1 reads MNHEY; CDR2 reads SMNVEV (reference sequence). In nucleotides, the CDR3 is TGTGCCAGCAGTTTCCTCGTCCGGGACAGGTGGACCTATGGGGGCTACACCTTC. Its protein product is CASSFLVRDRWTYGGYTF.

The chain combines TRBV18 with TRBJ1-2, with D perhaps TRBD1 (5 bases). The germline gives CDR1 KGHSH, CDR2 LQKENI. Trimming removed 2 bases at V and 0 bases at J, with 10 bases between. The CDR3 covers 15 residues. Here the CDR3 reads CASSPDSLANYGYTF. The DNA for the CDR3 is TGTGCCAGCTCACCAGACAGCTTAGCTAACTATGGCTACACCTTC.

This sequence joins TRBV29-1 and TRBJ1-1; D not certain. Germline CDR1 SQVTM, CDR2 ANQGSEA. Trimming took 6 bases from V and 2 from J, leaving 7 bases between them. The CDR3 is 11 amino acids. Written as DNA, the CDR3 is TGCAGCGTCCCCATCAACACTGAAGCTTTCTTT. It yields the protein CSVPINTEAFF.

CDR3 DNA sequence: TGCAGCGCTGGCGACGGGACAGTAGAAAAACTGTTTTTT. Its translation: CSAGDGTVEKLFF. This chain uses TRBV29-1 with TRBJ1-4, with TRBD1 identical over 7 bases. Germline V gene lookup returns CDR1 SQVTM and CDR2 ANQGSEA. This CDR3 has 13 amino acids. Losses at the gene ends were 7 bases for V and 8 bases for J; bases not matched to a gene: 10.

This sequence joins TRBV20-1 and TRBJ1-2; TRBD1 is a possible D gene (6 bases). Germline loops: CDR1 DFQATT, CDR2 SNEGSKA (reference sequence). Trimming removed 1 base from V and 6 bases from J, with 6 bases in between. This CDR3 has 11 residues. Here the CDR3 reads CSARGTDGYTF. The CDR3 DNA sequence: TGCAGTGCTAGAGGGACAGATGGCTACACCTTC.

The chain combines TRBV5-1 with TRBJ1-1, with a weak D call TRBD1 (5 bases). Germline CDR1 SGHRS, CDR2 YFSETQ. V was trimmed by 0 bases and J by 0 bases, leaving 12 bases between them. This CDR3 spans 16 amino acids. CDR3 in amino acids: CASSLGEGMMNTEAFF. The CDR3 DNA is TGCGCCAGCAGCTTGGGGGAGGGGATGATGAACACTGAAGCTTTCTTT.

The J gene is TRBJ1-5, the V gene TRBV19; 8 bases are a match to TRBD1. The length of the CDR3 is 16 residues. Germline V gene lookup returns CDR1 LNHDA and CDR2 SQIVND (reference sequence). V lost 4 bases, J lost 3 bases, and 8 bases stayed unmatched. DNA of the CDR3: TGTGCCAGTAGTACAGGACAGGGTGGCGACAATCAGCCCCAGCATTTT. This sequence encodes CASSTGQGGDNQPQHF.

V is TRBV6-5 and J is TRBJ1-2, with 7 bases matching TRBD1. This CDR3 spans 16 amino acids. The germline gives CDR1 MNHEY, CDR2 SVGAGI. V was clipped by 4 bases and J by 4 bases; unmatched bases: 12. This CDR3 reads CASSSPGRQGSYGYTF. In DNA form, the CDR3 reads TGTGCCAGCAGTTCTCCGGGGAGACAGGGATCCTATGGCTACACCTTC.

This rearrangement joins TRBV6-5 to TRBJ1-3; the D gene is possibly TRBD1 (6 bases). The CDR3 spans 14 residues. CDR1 and CDR2 (germline): MNHEY, SVGAGI. Trimming stripped 4 bases from V and 7 bases from J, with 14 bases between. CDR3 DNA: TGTGCCAGCAGTTCGGGACAAGCCTTTAACACCATATATTTT. This codes for CASSSGQAFNTIYF.

J is TRBJ2-2 and V is TRBV19; D possibly corresponds to TRBD2 (6 bases). CDR3 length equals 15 residues. V shed 4 bases and J shed 4 bases, with 13 bases lying between them. CDR1 and CDR2 (germline): LNHDA, SQIVND (reference sequence). CDR3 loop: CASSKLAAGTGELFF. DNA for the CDR3: TGTGCCAGTAGTAAATTGGCAGCGGGCACCGGGGAGCTGTTTTTT.

This clone was seen once. V and J are TRBV10-3 and TRBJ2-6; tentatively, D is TRBD2 (6 bases). The germline V gene has CDR1 ENHRY and CDR2 SYGVKD. Deletions cut 4 bases from V and 0 bases from J, with 7 bases between. CDR3 length: 15 residues. The CDR3 DNA sequence: TGTGCCATCAGTGGGGGGGTCTCTGGGGCCAACGTCCTGACTTTC. This translates into CAISGGVSGANVLTF.

This clone was counted once. The genes are TRBV7-8 and TRBJ2-1; 9 positions match TRBD2. From germline, CDR1 is SGHVS and CDR2 FQNEAQ. With 5 bases clipped from V and 9 bases from J, the junction kept 17 bases outside the gene matches. The CDR3 extends over 17 amino acids. CDR3 in DNA: TGTGCCAGCAGCGGAAAGACTAGCGGCGCCCTAGGGGGTGAGCAGTTCTTC. This codes for CASSGKTSGALGGEQFF.

The chain has TRBV11-2 and TRBJ1-1, with D unclear. The CDR3 totals 13 residues. Germline CDR1 and CDR2: SGHAT and FQNNGV. The V gene lost 5 bases and the J gene lost 1 base, with 8 bases spanning the gap. The CDR3 DNA reads as TGTGCCAGCAGCCGAGACACGAACACTGAAGCTTTCTTT. Protein: CASSRDTNTEAFF.

The chain couples TRBV19 to TRBJ1-2; no firm D call. CDR3 length: 16 amino acids. CDR1 LNHDA and CDR2 SQIVND come from the germline V gene (reference sequence). Trimming removed 3 bases at V and 2 bases at J, with 16 bases between. CDR3 sequence: CASSITSHEQNYGYTF. CDR3 bases: TGTGCCAGTAGTATCACGTCCCACGAACAGAACTATGGCTACACCTTC.

V and J are TRBV10-3 and TRBJ1-1; a weak D match, TRBD1 (6 bases). Trimming removed 6 bases from V and 0 bases from J, with 14 bases in between. The CDR3 is 15 amino acids. CDR1 ENHRY and CDR2 SYGVKD come from the germline V gene. The chain's CDR3 is CAIRSGGQLNTEAFF. The CDR3 DNA reads TGTGCCATCAGGAGTGGTGGACAGTTGAACACTGAAGCTTTCTTT.

This clone was observed once. The rearrangement links TRBV7-2 to TRBJ2-7, with D maybe TRBD2 (6 bases). The germline V gene has CDR1 SGHTA and CDR2 FQGNSA. The CDR3 sequence is 14 residues long. Trimming pared 1 base from V and 6 bases from J, leaving 13 bases between. This CDR3 is CASSLVAGSREQYF. The CDR3 DNA follows: TGTGCCAGCAGCTTAGTGGCGGGGAGCCGCGAGCAGTACTTC.

V usage is TRBV19 and J usage is TRBJ1-5, with D perhaps TRBD1 (6 bases). Trimming pared 5 bases from V and 2 bases from J, leaving 10 bases between. The CDR3 contains 14 residues. The germline CDR1 and CDR2 sequences are LNHDA and SQIVND (reference sequence). The CDR3 protein is CASSGGWGNQPQHF. CDR3 nucleotides: TGTGCCAGTAGTGGGGGCTGGGGCAATCAGCCCCAGCATTTT.

The rearrangement links TRBV10-2 to TRBJ2-7, with 11 bases matching TRBD1. The V gene's germline CDR1 is WSHSY and CDR2 SAAADI. V gave up 3 bases and J gave up 5 bases; unmatched junction bases: 6. There are 15 residues in the CDR3. CDR3 protein: CASSDGGTGGNEQYF. In DNA, the CDR3 is TGCGCCAGCAGTGATGGCGGGACAGGGGGGAACGAGCAGTACTTC.

The V call is TRBV4-2, the J call TRBJ2-3, with D possibly TRBD2 on 6 matching bases. The CDR3 length is 16 residues. V was clipped by 0 bases and J by 3 bases, with 13 bases between them. Germline CDR1 is LGHNA and CDR2 is YNFKEQ. The chain's CDR3 is CASSQERGSRTDTQYF. The DNA for the CDR3 is TGTGCCAGCAGCCAAGAACGGGGGTCGAGGACAGATACGCAGTATTTT.

V gene TRBV28 combines with J gene TRBJ1-2; D might be TRBD1 (5 bases). The CDR3 has 14 residues. CDR1 and CDR2 from the germline V gene are MDHEN and SYDVKM. Trimming removed 6 bases from V and 4 bases from J, with 15 bases in between. CDR3 DNA sequence: TGTGCCAGCAGAACCGGGACGGGGGGCTATGGCTACACCTTC. Encoded protein: CASRTGTGGYGYTF.

V gene TRBV7-4 combines with J gene TRBJ2-1; D not resolved. V gave up 5 bases and J gave up 6 bases, with 14 bases separating them. CDR3 size: 14 residues. Germline assignment: CDR1 SGHVT and CDR2 SQSDAQ. Written as DNA, the CDR3 is TGTGCCAGCAGCCGAACGCTCCGTAGCAATGAGCAGTTCTTC. It is translated as CASSRTLRSNEQFF.

The chain uses TRBV2 and TRBJ1-1; D unresolved. This CDR3 has 12 amino acids. V lost 7 bases, J lost 0 bases, and 6 bases lay in between. Germline CDR1 and CDR2: SNHLY and FYNNEI. CDR3 in DNA: TGTGCCAGCATGAAGCTGAACACTGAAGCTTTCTTT. This sequence encodes CASMKLNTEAFF.